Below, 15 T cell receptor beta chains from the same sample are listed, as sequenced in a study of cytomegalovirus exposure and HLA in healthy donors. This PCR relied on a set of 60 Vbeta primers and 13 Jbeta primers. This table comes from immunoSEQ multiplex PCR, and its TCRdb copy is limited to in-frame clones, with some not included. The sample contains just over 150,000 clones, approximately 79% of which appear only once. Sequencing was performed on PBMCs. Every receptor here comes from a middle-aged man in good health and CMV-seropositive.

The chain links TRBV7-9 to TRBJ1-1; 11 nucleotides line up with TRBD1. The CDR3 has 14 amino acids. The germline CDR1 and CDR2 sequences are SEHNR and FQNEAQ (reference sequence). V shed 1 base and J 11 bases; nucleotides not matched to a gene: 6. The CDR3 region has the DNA TGTGCCAGCAGCTTAGTGGGACAGGGGGGCGCGGCTTTCTTT. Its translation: CASSLVGQGGAAFF. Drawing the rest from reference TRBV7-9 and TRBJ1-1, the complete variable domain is DTGVSQNPRHKITKRGQNVTFRCDPISEHNRLYWYRQTLGQGPEFLTYFQNEAQLEKSRLLSDRFSAERPKGSFSTLEIQRTEQGDSAMYLCASSLVGQGGAAFFGQGTRLTVV.

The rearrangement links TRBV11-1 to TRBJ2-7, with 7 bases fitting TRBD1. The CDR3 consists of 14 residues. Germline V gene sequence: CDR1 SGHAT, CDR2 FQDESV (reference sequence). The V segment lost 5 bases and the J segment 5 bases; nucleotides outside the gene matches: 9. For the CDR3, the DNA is TGTGCCAGCAGCCCCGACAGGGCGGTCAACGAGCAGTACTTC. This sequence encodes CASSPDRAVNEQYF.

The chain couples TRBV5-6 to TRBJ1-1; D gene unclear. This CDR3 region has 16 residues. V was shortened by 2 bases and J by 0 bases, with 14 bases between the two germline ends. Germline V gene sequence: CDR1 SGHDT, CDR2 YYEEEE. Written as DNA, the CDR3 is TGTGCCAGCAGCTTATGGGGAGCACTTTTGAACACTGAAGCTTTCTTT. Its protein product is CASSLWGALLNTEAFF.

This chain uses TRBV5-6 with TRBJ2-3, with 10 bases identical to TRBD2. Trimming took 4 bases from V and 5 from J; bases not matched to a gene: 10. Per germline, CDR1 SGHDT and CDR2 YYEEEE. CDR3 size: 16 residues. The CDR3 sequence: CASSAPLAGVIDTQYF. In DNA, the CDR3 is TGTGCCAGCAGCGCCCCTCTAGCGGGGGTTATAGATACGCAGTATTTT.

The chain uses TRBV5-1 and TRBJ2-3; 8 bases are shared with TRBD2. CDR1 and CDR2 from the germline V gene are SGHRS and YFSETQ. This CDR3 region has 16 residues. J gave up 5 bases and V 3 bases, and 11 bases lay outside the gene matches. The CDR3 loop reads CASSSLAGPGEDTQYF. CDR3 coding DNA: TGCGCCAGCAGCTCCCTAGCGGGCCCGGGGGAAGATACGCAGTATTTT.

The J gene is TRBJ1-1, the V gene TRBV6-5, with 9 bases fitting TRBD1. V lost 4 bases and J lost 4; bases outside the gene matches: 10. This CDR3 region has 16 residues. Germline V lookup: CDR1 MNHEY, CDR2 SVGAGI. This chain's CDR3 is CASSSSRQGGGTEAFF. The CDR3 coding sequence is TGTGCCAGCAGTTCTTCCAGACAGGGGGGTGGCACTGAAGCTTTCTTT.

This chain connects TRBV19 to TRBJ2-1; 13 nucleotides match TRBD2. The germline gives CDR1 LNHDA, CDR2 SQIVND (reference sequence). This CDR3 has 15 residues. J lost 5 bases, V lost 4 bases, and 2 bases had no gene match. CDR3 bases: TGTGCCAGTAGTAGGGGACTAGCGGGGAACAATGAGCAGTTCTTC. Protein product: CASSRGLAGNNEQFF.

The DNA for the CDR3 is TGTGCCAGCAGCCCAGGCGGGGGGGGGTACAATGAGCAGTTCTTC. Amino acid sequence: CASSPGGGGYNEQFF. The chain is built from TRBV7-6 and TRBJ2-1, with 9 positions matching TRBD2. After removal of 5 bases from V and 4 bases from J, the junction contained 6 bases not matched to a gene. Germline loops: CDR1 SGHVS, CDR2 FNYEAQ. This CDR3 spans 15 amino acids.

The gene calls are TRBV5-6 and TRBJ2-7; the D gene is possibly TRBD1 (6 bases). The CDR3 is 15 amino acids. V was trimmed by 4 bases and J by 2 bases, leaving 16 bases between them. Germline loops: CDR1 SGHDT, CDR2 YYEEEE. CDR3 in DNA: TGTGCCAGCAGCCGCCCGGGACAATGGACCTACGAGCAGTACTTC. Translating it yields CASSRPGQWTYEQYF.

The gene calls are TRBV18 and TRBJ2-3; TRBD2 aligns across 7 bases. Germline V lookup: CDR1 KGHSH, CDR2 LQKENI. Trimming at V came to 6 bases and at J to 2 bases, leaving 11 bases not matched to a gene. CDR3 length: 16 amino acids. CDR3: CASSPSGRGVTDTQYF. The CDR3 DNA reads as TGTGCCAGCTCGCCCTCCGGCCGGGGGGTCACAGATACGCAGTATTTT.

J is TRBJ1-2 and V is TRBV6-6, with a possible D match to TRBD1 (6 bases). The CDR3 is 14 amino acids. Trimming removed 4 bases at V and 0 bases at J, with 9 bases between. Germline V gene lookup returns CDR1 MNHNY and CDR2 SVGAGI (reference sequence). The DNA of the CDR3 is TGTGCCAGCAGTTCACAGGGTTCTAACTATGGCTACACCTTC. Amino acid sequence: CASSSQGSNYGYTF.

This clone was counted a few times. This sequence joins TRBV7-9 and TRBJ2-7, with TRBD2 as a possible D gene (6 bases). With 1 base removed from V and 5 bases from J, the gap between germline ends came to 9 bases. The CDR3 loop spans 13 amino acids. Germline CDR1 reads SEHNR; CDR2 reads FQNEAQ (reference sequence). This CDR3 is CASSLGAGDEQYF. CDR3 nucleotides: TGTGCCAGCAGCTTAGGAGCGGGCGACGAGCAGTACTTC.

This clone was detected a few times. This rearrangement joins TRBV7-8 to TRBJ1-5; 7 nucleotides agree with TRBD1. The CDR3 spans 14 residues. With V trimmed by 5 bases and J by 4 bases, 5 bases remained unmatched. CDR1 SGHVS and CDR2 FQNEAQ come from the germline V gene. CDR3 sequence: CASSPGQRNQPQHF. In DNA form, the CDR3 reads TGTGCCAGCAGCCCGGGACAGAGGAATCAGCCCCAGCATTTT.

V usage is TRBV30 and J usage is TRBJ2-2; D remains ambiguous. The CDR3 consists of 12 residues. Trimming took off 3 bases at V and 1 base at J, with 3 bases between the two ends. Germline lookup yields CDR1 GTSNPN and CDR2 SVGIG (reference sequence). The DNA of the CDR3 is TGTGCCTGGAGCTGGAACACCGGGGAGCTGTTTTTT. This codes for CAWSWNTGELFF.

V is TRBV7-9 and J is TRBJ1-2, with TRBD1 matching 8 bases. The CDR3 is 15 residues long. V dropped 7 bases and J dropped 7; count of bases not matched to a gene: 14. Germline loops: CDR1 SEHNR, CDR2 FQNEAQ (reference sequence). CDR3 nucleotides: TGTGCCAGCAACACAGCCACAGGGGGAACGACTGGCTACACCTTC. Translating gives CASNTATGGTTGYTF.